Shown below are 22 T cell receptor beta chains from a single sample sequenced in a study of T cell responses to AZD1222 COVID-19 vaccine. Generated by immunoSEQ multiplex PCR, the TCRdb table keeps only in-frame clones and is missing some. The table lists roughly 100,000 clones, over 70% of them singletons. The starting material was peripheral blood, obtained on day 0 of AZD1222 vaccination. These receptors came from an adult in good health.

This chain uses TRBV4-2 with TRBJ2-5; 7 nucleotides agree with TRBD1. J gave up 5 bases and V 1 base, and 7 bases lay outside the gene matches. The germline V gene encodes CDR1 LGHNA and CDR2 YNFKEQ. The CDR3 length is 15 residues. CDR3 DNA: TGTGCCAGCAGCCAAGGACAGGGAGCAAGCGAGACCCAGTACTTC. Its protein product is CASSQGQGASETQYF.

This sequence joins TRBV19 and TRBJ1-1; a weak D match, TRBD1 (6 bases). V was trimmed by 7 bases and J by 1 base, leaving 16 bases between them. This CDR3 comprises 15 residues. The germline gives CDR1 LNHDA, CDR2 SQIVND (reference sequence). CDR3 loop: CASKVGGQTNTEAFF. The CDR3, as DNA: TGTGCCAGTAAAGTCGGGGGCCAAACGAACACTGAAGCTTTCTTT.

The chain has TRBV7-9 and TRBJ2-7; weak D call: TRBD1 (6 bases). From germline, CDR1 is SEHNR and CDR2 FQNEAQ (reference sequence). The ends were cut back, 6 bases at V and 0 bases at J, with 12 bases in the middle. This CDR3 spans 14 amino acids. CDR3 DNA: TGTGCCAGCAGTCCTGCAGGGGTCTCCTACGAGCAGTACTTC. As protein: CASSPAGVSYEQYF.

CDR3 coding DNA: TGTGCCAGCAGTTTTAGCGGGATAAATCAGCCCCAGCATTTT. Translated: CASSFSGINQPQHF. The chain employs TRBV3-1 (or the pseudogene TRBV3-2) and TRBJ1-5; D uncertain. This CDR3 contains 14 residues. V lost 6 bases, J lost 4 bases, and 13 bases lay in between. Germline V gene lookup returns CDR1 LGHDT and CDR2 YNNKEL (reference sequence).

DNA for the CDR3: TGTGCCAGCAGCGCCCCGGGACGAGGCGATACGCAGTATTTT. It yields the protein CASSAPGRGDTQYF. The chain employs TRBV9 and TRBJ2-3, with D perhaps being TRBD1 or TRBD2 (5 bases each). Trimming cost V 3 bases and J 6 bases, with 14 bases left between them. Germline values: CDR1 SGDLS, CDR2 YYNGEE. The CDR3 consists of 14 residues.

This clone was seen a handful of times. The junction departs from germline at one end; a sequencing error may be responsible. The chain carries TRBV7-7 and TRBJ2-4, with a tentative D call TRBD2 (7 bases). The CDR3 is 16 residues long. Germline loops: CDR1 SSHAT, CDR2 FNYEAQ (reference sequence). The CDR3 protein is CASSSGQRDHKRVQYF. In DNA, the CDR3 is TGTGCTAGCAGCTCTGGACAGCGGGACCACAAAAGGGTTCAGTACTTC.

The chain is built from TRBV28 and TRBJ1-4; tentative D call: TRBD1 (5 bases). This CDR3 spans 16 amino acids. Trimming pared 2 bases from V and 1 base from J, leaving 11 bases between. Germline CDR1 is MDHEN and CDR2 is SYDVKM. CDR3 amino acids: CASSLGGTRTNEKLFF. CDR3 nucleotide sequence: TGTGCCAGCAGTTTAGGGGGTACAAGAACTAATGAAAAACTGTTTTTT.

The rearrangement links TRBV2 to TRBJ1-3, with a possible D match to TRBD1 (5 bases). CDR3 length: 15 amino acids. V was cut by 8 bases and J by 1 base, with 15 bases left in between. Germline CDR1 is SNHLY and CDR2 is FYNNEI. CDR3 protein: CASAQTVPSGNTIYF. In nucleotides, the CDR3 is TGTGCCAGCGCCCAGACAGTTCCATCTGGAAACACCATATATTTT.

With regard to this clone: One end of the junction is discordant with germline, which a read error may explain. This chain joins TRBV6-5 and TRBJ2-4, with 9 bases that match TRBD1. The CDR3 runs to 11 residues. Germline lookup yields CDR1 MNHEY and CDR2 SVGAGI. The DNA for the CDR3 is TGTGCCAGCAGGAACTTCGACAGGGGGGCCTTC. Its protein is CASRNFDRGAF.

V gene TRBV3-1 (or the pseudogene TRBV3-2) combines with J gene TRBJ2-5, with 7 bases lining up with TRBD1. The CDR3 sequence is 17 residues long. Germline loops: CDR1 LGHDT, CDR2 YNNKEL (reference sequence). V shed 0 bases, J shed 2 bases, and the junction held 9 bases outside the gene matches. Here the CDR3 reads CASSQEGGQRGQETQYF. The CDR3 DNA reads as TGTGCCAGCAGCCAAGAAGGGGGACAGAGGGGGCAAGAGACCCAGTACTTC.

The CDR3 sequence: CASSSGSAGNSPLHF. In DNA, the CDR3 is TGCGCCAGCAGCTCGGGGTCCGCGGGGAATTCACCCCTCCACTTT. The rearrangement joins TRBV5-1 to TRBJ1-6; no clear D gene. Deletions cut 3 bases from V and 7 bases from J, with 14 bases between. The CDR3 totals 15 residues. Germline V lookup: CDR1 SGHRS, CDR2 YFSETQ.

The chain combines TRBV7-2 with TRBJ1-1, with 7 bases identical to TRBD1. This CDR3 has 15 amino acids. V lost 5 bases and J lost 1; bases outside the gene matches: 7. Germline V gives CDR1 SGHTA, CDR2 FQGNSA. The CDR3 DNA reads TGTGCCAGCAGCCGGACAGGTGGGCCGAACACTGAAGCTTTCTTT. Translation gives CASSRTGGPNTEAFF.

This chain uses TRBV18 with TRBJ1-5; TRBD1 aligns across 8 bases. This CDR3 is 15 amino acids long. V shed 2 bases, J shed 4 bases, and the junction held 4 bases outside the gene matches. CDR1 and CDR2 from the germline V gene are KGHSH and LQKENI. CDR3 sequence reads: CASSPLQGENQPQHF. The CDR3 DNA reads TGTGCCAGCTCACCATTACAGGGGGAAAATCAGCCCCAGCATTTT.

The chain carries TRBV29-1 and TRBJ1-2; D unclear. Germline V gene data show CDR1 as SQVTM and CDR2 as ANQGSEA. Trimming pared 6 bases from V and 7 bases from J, leaving 21 bases between. The CDR3 contains 14 residues. The CDR3 sequence: CSVTTRPLVGGYTF. As DNA, the CDR3 is TGCAGCGTGACAACTCGACCGTTAGTGGGTGGCTACACCTTC.

The V and J genes are TRBV6-1 and TRBJ2-6, with 9 bases matching TRBD2. Germline V CDR1 and CDR2: MNHNS, SASEGT. The V segment lost 2 bases and the J segment 0 bases; nucleotides outside the gene matches: 2. The CDR3 has 17 amino acids. The CDR3 reads CASSELAGYSGANVLTF. DNA for the CDR3: TGTGCCAGCAGTGAACTAGCGGGGTACTCTGGGGCCAACGTCCTGACTTTC.

The V and J genes are TRBV7-2 and TRBJ2-5; 11 bases map to TRBD2. Germline loops: CDR1 SGHTA, CDR2 FQGNSA. With 0 bases clipped from V and 1 base from J, the junction kept 1 base outside the gene matches. The CDR3 has 16 residues. The CDR3 bases are TGTGCCAGCAGCTTAGCGCTAGCGGGGGGCCAAGAGACCCAGTACTTC. Its protein product is CASSLALAGGQETQYF. The entire variable domain, with the rest obtained from reference TRBV7-2 and TRBJ2-5, is as follows: GAGVSQSPSNKVTEKGKDVELRCDPISGHTALYWYRQSLGQGLEFLIYFQGNSAPDKSGLPSDRFSAERTGGSVSTLTIQRTQQEDSAVYLCASSLALAGGQETQYFGPGTRLLVL.

This chain uses TRBV6-5 with TRBJ1-3, with TRBD1 matching over 7 bases. Germline CDR1 MNHEY, CDR2 SVGAGI. CDR3 length equals 14 residues. The J segment lost 0 bases and the V segment lost 6 bases, leaving 2 bases of the junction unmatched. The CDR3 loop reads CASRNRGSGNTIYF. The CDR3, as DNA: TGTGCCAGCAGGAACAGGGGCTCTGGAAACACCATATATTTT.

This chain connects TRBV5-1 to TRBJ2-7, with D hard to call. Trimming left V 2 bases short and J 0 bases short, with 15 bases between. CDR1 SGHRS and CDR2 YFSETQ come from the germline V gene. The CDR3 extends over 16 amino acids. CDR3 residues: CASSFELDRSSYEQYF. The DNA for the CDR3 is TGCGCCAGCAGCTTTGAACTGGACCGGAGCTCCTACGAGCAGTACTTC.

The genes are TRBV7-3 and TRBJ1-1, with D uncertain. V was clipped by 4 bases and J by 8 bases, with 11 bases between them. Germline V gene sequence: CDR1 SGHTA, CDR2 FQGTGA. CDR3 length: 12 residues. The CDR3 protein is CASSSNSGEAFF. Here the CDR3 DNA reads TGTGCCAGCAGCTCCAACAGCGGGGAAGCTTTCTTT.

The genes are TRBV6-5 and TRBJ1-2, with TRBD1 identical over 9 bases. The V segment lost 0 bases and the J segment 4 bases; nucleotides outside the gene matches: 3. This CDR3 comprises 15 residues. Germline V gene data show CDR1 as MNHEY and CDR2 as SVGAGI. The CDR3, as DNA: TGTGCCAGCAGTTACTCTAGACAGGGGGGCTATGGCTACACCTTC. As protein: CASSYSRQGGYGYTF.

This clone was seen only a few times. This chain joins TRBV10-2 and TRBJ2-5, with TRBD2 matching 11 bases. Germline CDR1 reads WSHSY; CDR2 reads SAAADI. V lost 6 bases to trimming and J lost 5 bases; unmatched junction nucleotides: 2. The CDR3 spans 13 residues. CDR3 DNA: TGCGCCAGCAGACTAGCGGGAGCTGAGACCCAGTACTTC. It is translated as CASRLAGAETQYF.

The chain combines TRBV7-9 with TRBJ1-1; D is possibly TRBD1 (5 bases). CDR1 and CDR2 (germline): SEHNR, FQNEAQ (reference sequence). The CDR3 spans 13 residues. V was pared by 0 bases and J by 9 bases, with 11 bases between. The DNA of the CDR3 is TGTGCCAGCAGCTTAGCCGGGGGGAAGAAAGCTTTCTTT. It encodes CASSLAGGKKAFF.